This T cell receptor (beta chain) was retrieved from a study of cytotoxic CD8 clonotypes in ibrutinib-treated CLL. Study in general: Each sample contained, on average, just over 250,000 productive templates and 95,000 or so productive rearrangements.

Germline CDR1 SQVTM, CDR2 ANQGSEA. The CDR3 covers 14 residues. Trimming pared 5 bases from V and 0 bases from J, leaving 14 bases between. The data were produced by immunoSEQ multiplex PCR, yet TCRdb's version contains in-frame clones alone and is incomplete. There are around 150,000 clones in the sample; over 75% occur only once, and approximately 7.6% lies in the top ten. The clonotype originates from a human donor with chronic lymphocytic leukemia. The rearrangement links TRBV29-1 to TRBJ2-7; D perhaps matches TRBD2 (6 bases). The sequencing used PBMCs, collected after 36 months of ibrutinib treatment. CDR3 in amino acids: CSVKPGESSYEQYF. The DNA of the CDR3 is TGCAGCGTTAAACCGGGGGAAAGCTCCTACGAGCAGTACTTC.